This T cell receptor beta chain was retrieved from a study of shared clonotypes between healthy human individuals. Study-wide results and limits: What limited the represented genetic and exposure-history diversity was the small number of donors.

As concerns this clone: Its antigen is unknown.

Template for every sorted-subset replicate PCR totaled approximately 0.2 ug DNA, approximately 30,000 T cell genomes. Sequencing used immunoSEQ multiplex PCR; TCRdb keeps in-frame clones, though not all of them. The sample carries 500,000 or so clones, about 96% recorded once. The V gene's germline CDR1 is KGHSH and CDR2 LQKENI. The CDR3 covers 16 residues. The V end lost 2 bases, the J end lost 2 bases, and 16 bases lay between the germline ends. This TCR was sampled from a woman under 40 in good health. This chain joins TRBV18 and TRBJ2-7; D tentatively reads TRBD1 or TRBD2 (6 bases each). Sequenced: naive CD4+ T cells sorted from blood. Subset noted: CD45RA+ positively selected. CDR3 DNA sequence: TGTGCCAGCTCACCATTTCGGGCAGGGGAGGCCTACGAGCAGTACTTC. Its protein is CASSPFRAGEAYEQYF.